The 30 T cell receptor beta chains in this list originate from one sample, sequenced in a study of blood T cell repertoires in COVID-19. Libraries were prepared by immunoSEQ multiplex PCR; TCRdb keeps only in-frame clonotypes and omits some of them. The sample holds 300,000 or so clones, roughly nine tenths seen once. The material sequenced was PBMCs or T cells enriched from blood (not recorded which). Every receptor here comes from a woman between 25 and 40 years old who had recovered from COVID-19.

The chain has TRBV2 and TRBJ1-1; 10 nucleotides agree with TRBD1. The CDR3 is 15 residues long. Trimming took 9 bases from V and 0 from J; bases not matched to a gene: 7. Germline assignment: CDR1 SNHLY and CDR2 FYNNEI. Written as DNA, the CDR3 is TGTGCCAGTGAAGGGGGACAGGGGATGAACACTGAAGCTTTCTTT. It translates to CASEGGQGMNTEAFF.

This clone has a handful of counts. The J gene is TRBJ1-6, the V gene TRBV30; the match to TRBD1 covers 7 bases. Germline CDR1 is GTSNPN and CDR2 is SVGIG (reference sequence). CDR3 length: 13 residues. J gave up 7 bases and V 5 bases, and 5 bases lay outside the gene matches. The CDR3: CAWVQGGNSPLHF. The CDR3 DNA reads TGTGCCTGGGTGCAGGGGGGCAATTCACCCCTCCACTTT.

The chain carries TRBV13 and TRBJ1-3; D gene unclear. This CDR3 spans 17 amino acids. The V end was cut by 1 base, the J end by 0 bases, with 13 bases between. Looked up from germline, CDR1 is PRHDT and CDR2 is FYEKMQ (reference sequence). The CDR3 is CASSLENGAFSGNTIYF. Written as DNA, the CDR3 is TGTGCCAGCAGCTTAGAAAACGGAGCCTTCTCTGGAAACACCATATATTTT. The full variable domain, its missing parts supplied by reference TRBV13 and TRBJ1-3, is AAGVIQSPRHLIKEKRETATLKCYPIPRHDTVYWYQQGPGQDPQFLISFYEKMQSDKGSIPDRFSAQQFSDYHSELNMSSLELGDSALYFCASSLENGAFSGNTIYFGEGSWLTVV.

The CDR3: CASSQDRGRTEAFF. As DNA, the CDR3 is TGTGCCAGCAGCCAAGATCGGGGGAGGACTGAAGCTTTCTTT. V gene TRBV4-2 combines with J gene TRBJ1-1; maybe TRBD1 (5 bases). V lost 0 bases, J lost 5 bases, and 10 bases lay in between. The CDR3 covers 14 residues. Germline lookup yields CDR1 LGHNA and CDR2 YNFKEQ.

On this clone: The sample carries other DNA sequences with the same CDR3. The CDR3 region is CASSPGGELRGYTF. The CDR3 bases are TGTGCCAGCAGCCCCGGGGGGGAATTGAGGGGCTACACCTTC. The rearrangement joins TRBV5-4 to TRBJ1-2; possibly TRBD1 for D (5 bases). The CDR3 sequence is 14 residues long. Germline CDR1 SGHNT, CDR2 YYREEE (reference sequence). V dropped 4 bases and J dropped 8 bases, with 18 bases sitting between them.

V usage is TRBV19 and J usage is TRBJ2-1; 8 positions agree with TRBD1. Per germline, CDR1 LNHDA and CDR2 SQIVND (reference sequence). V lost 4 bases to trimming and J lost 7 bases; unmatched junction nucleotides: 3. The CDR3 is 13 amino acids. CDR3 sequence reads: CASSSRGLNEQFF. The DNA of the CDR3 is TGTGCCAGTAGTAGCAGGGGGCTGAATGAGCAGTTCTTC.

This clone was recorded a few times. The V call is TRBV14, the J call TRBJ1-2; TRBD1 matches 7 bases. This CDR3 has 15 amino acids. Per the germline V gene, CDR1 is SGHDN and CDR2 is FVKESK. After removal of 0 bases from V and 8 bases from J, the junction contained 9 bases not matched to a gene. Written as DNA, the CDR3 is TGTGCCAGCAGCCAAGATCAGAAAGGGGGCGCGGGCTACACCTTC. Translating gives CASSQDQKGGAGYTF.

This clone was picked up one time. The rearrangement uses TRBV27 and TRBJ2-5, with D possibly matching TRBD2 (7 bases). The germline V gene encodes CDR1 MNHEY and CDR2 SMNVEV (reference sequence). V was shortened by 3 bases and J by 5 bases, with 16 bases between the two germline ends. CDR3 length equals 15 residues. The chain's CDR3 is CASSFSGGLWETQYF. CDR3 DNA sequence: TGTGCCAGCAGTTTCTCGGGGGGCCTATGGGAGACCCAGTACTTC.

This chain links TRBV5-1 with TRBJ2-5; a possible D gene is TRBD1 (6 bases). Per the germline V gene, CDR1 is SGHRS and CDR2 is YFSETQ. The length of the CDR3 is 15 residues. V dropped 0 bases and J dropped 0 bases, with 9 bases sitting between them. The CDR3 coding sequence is TGCGCCAGCAGCTTGGGACAGGCGAACCAAGAGACCCAGTACTTC. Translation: CASSLGQANQETQYF.

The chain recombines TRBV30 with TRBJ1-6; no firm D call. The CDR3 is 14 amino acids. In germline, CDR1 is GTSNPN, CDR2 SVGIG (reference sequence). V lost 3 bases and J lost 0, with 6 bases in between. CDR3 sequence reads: CAWSRSSYNSPLHF. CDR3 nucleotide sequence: TGTGCCTGGAGCCGTAGCTCCTATAATTCACCCCTCCACTTT.

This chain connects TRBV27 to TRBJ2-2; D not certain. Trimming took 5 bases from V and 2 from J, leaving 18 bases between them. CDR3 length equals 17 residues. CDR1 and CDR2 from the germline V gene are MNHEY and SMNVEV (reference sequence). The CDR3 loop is CASSKWAQFINTGELFF. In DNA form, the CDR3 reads TGTGCCAGCAGTAAATGGGCCCAGTTTATTAACACCGGGGAGCTGTTTTTT.

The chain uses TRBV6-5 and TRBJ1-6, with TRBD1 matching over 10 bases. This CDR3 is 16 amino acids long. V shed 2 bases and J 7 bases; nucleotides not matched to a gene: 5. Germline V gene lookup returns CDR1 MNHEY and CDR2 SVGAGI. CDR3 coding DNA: TGTGCCAGCAGTTACAAGACAGGGGGCACGAATTCACCCCTCCACTTT. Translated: CASSYKTGGTNSPLHF.

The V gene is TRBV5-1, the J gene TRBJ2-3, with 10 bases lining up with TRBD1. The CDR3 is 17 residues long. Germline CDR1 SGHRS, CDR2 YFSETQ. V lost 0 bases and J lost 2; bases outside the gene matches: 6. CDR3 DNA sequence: TGCGCCAGCAGCTTGGCGGGACAGGGGCCCCCCACAGATACGCAGTATTTT. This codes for CASSLAGQGPPTDTQYF. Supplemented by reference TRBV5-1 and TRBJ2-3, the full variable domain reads KAGVTQTPRYLIKTRGQQVTLSCSPISGHRSVSWYQQTPGQGLQFLFEYFSETQRNKGNFPGRFSGRQFSNSRSEMNVSTLELGDSALYLCASSLAGQGPPTDTQYFGPGTRLTVL.

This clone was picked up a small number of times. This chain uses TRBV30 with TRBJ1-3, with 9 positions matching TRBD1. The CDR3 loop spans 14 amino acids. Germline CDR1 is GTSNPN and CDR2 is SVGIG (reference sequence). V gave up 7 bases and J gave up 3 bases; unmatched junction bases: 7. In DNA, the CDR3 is TGTGCCTCAGGGGGACAGGGTTATGGAAACACCATATATTTT. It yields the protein CASGGQGYGNTIYF.

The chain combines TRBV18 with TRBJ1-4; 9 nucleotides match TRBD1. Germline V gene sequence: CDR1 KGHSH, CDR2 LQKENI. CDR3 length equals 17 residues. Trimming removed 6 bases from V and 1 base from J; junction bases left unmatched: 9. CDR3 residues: CASSLDRGGRTNEKLFF. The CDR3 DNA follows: TGTGCCAGCTCTCTGGACAGGGGCGGAAGAACTAATGAAAAACTGTTTTTT.

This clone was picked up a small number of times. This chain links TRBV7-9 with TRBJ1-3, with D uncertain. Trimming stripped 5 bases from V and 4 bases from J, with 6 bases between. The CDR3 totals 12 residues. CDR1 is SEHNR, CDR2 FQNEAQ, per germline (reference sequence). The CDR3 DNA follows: TGTGCCAGCAGCGGAGCCGGAAACACCATATATTTT. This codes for CASSGAGNTIYF.

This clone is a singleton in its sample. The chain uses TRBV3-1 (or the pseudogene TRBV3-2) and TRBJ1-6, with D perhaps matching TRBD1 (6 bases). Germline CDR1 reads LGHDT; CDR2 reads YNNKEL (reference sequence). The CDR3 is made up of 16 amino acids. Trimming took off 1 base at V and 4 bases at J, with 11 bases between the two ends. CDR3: CASSQAGGWYNSPLHF. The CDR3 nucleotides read TGTGCCAGCAGCCAAGCTGGGGGCTGGTATAATTCACCCCTCCACTTT.

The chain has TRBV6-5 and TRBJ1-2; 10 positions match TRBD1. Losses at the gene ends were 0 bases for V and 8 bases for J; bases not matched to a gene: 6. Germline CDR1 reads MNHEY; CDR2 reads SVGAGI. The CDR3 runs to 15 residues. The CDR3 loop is CASSYSDGTGVGYTF. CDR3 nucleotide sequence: TGTGCCAGCAGTTACTCCGATGGGACAGGGGTCGGCTACACCTTC.

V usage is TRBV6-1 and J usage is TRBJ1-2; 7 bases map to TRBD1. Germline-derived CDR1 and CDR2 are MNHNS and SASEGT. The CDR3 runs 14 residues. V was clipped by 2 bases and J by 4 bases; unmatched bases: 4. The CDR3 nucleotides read TGTGCCAGCAGTGAAACGACAGGGACCTATGGCTACACCTTC. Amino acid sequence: CASSETTGTYGYTF.

CDR3 sequence: CASRAPMNTEAFF. The CDR3 bases are TGTGCCAGCAGGGCTCCCATGAACACTGAAGCTTTCTTT. V is TRBV12-3 or TRBV12-4 and J is TRBJ1-1, with no clear D. The V end was cut by 6 bases, the J end by 0 bases, with 8 bases between. CDR3 length equals 13 residues.

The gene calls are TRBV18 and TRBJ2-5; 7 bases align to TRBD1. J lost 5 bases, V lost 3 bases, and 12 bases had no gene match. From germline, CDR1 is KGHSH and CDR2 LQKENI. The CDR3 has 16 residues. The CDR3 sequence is CASSPKNRGSGETQYF. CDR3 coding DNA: TGTGCCAGCTCACCGAAGAACAGGGGATCGGGTGAGACCCAGTACTTC.

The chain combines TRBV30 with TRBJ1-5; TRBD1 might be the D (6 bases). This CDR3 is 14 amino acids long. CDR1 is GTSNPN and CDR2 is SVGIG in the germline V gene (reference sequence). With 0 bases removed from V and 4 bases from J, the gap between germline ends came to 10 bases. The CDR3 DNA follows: TGTGCCTGGAGTGTACGGCAGGGGAATCAGCCCCAGCATTTT. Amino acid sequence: CAWSVRQGNQPQHF. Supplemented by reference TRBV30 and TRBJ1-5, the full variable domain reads SQTIHQWPATLVQPVGSPLSLECTVEGTSNPNLYWYRQAAGRGLQLLFYSVGIGQISSEVPQNLSASRPQDRQFILSSKKLLLSDSGFYLCAWSVRQGNQPQHFGDGTRLSIL.

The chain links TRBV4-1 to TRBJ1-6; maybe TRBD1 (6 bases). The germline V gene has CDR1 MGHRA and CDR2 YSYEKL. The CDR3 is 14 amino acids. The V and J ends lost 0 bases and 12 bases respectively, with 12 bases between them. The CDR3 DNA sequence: TGCGCCAGCAGCCAAGAAACAGGGCCGCGACCCCTCCACTTT. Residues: CASSQETGPRPLHF.

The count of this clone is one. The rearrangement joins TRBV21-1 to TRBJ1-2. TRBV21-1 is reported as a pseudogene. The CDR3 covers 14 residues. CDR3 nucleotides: TGTGCCAGCAGCAAGAGGGCAGACGAGTACGGCTACACCTTC. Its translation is CASSKRADEYGYTF.

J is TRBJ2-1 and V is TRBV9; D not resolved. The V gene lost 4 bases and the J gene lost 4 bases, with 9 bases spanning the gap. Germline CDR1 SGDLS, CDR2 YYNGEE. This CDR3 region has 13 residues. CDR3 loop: CASSLGEYNEQFF. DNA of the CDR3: TGTGCCAGCAGCTTGGGCGAATACAATGAGCAGTTCTTC.

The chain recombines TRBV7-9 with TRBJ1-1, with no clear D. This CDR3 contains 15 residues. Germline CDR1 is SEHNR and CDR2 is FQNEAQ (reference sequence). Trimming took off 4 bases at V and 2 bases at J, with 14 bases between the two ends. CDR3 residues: CASSSGRRSNTEAFF. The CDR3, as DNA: TGTGCCAGCAGCTCAGGCCGGCGCAGTAACACTGAAGCTTTCTTT.

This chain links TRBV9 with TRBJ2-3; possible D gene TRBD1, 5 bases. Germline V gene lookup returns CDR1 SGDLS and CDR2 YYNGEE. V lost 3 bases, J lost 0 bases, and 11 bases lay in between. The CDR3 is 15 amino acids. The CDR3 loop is CASSAKDKSTDTQYF. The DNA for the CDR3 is TGTGCCAGCAGCGCCAAGGACAAGAGCACAGATACGCAGTATTTT.

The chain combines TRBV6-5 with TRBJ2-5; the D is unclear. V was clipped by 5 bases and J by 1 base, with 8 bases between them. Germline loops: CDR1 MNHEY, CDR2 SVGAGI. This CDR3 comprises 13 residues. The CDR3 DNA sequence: TGTGCCAGCAGTACGACAAGCCAAGAGACCCAGTACTTC. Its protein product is CASSTTSQETQYF.

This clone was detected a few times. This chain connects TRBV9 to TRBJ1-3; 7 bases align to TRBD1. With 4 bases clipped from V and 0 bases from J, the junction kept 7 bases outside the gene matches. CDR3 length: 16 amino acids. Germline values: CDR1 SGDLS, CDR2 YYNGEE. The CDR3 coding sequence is TGTGCCAGCAGCCCGAGGGACAGCATCTCTGGAAACACCATATATTTT. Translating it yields CASSPRDSISGNTIYF.

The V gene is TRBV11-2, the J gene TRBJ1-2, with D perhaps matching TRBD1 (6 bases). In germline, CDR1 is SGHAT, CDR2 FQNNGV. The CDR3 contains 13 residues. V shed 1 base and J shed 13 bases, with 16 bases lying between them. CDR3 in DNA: TGTGCCAGCAGCTTAGCTCCGGACAGAGGAGGCACCTTC. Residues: CASSLAPDRGGTF. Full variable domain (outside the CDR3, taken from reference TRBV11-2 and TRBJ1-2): EAGVAQSPRYKIIEKRQSVAFWCNPISGHATLYWYQQILGQGPKLLIQFQNNGVVDDSQLPKDRFSAERLKGVDSTLKIQPAKLEDSAVYLCASSLAPDRGGTFGSGTRLTVV.